This note documents a single T cell receptor beta chain sequence. Its antigen is not known. Making the TCR beta libraries involved quantitative 5'-RACE with molecular barcodes. TCRdb used MiXCR to reprocess the 5' RACE reads, holding one entry per CDR3 protein. The sample has 100,000 to 150,000 distinct CDR3 sequences, over 15% seen once; the top ten hold 30% to 35%. This sample stems from a study of CD8 T cells in ankylosing spondylitis. Study observations and caveats: Within peripheral blood, clones linked to disease were CD8+ and relatively rare. Some motif variants were previously reported in reactive arthritis synovial fluid and blood. Among TCR beta sequences, a motif of eight or nine highly homologous variants appeared characteristic of ankylosing spondylitis blood.

The CDR3 sequence is 11 residues long. In germline, CDR1 is MNHEY, CDR2 SVGAGI. J gave up 4 bases and V 10 bases, and 3 bases lay outside the gene matches. The source is a male donor with ankylosing spondylitis. The sequencing input was blood, either unsorted or a sorted T cell fraction (not recorded which). The chain recombines TRBV6-5 with TRBJ2-5; 7 bases agree with TRBD1. The CDR3 bases are TGTGCCACCTACAGGGGAGAGACCCAGTACTTC. It codes for CATYRGETQYF.